This entry features one TCR beta chain sequence. Its antigen is still unknown. 60 Vbeta and 13 Jbeta primers were used in PCR. TCRdb keeps only in-frame clones here, not all; method: immunoSEQ multiplex PCR. The repertoire has about 130,000 clones, 65% to 75% of them found once; the top ten carry approximately 6.4%. The data belong to a study of cytomegalovirus exposure and HLA in healthy donors. Trimming took 0 bases from V and 2 from J, leaving 8 bases between them. The CDR3 totals 15 residues. The germline V gene encodes CDR1 SGHRS and CDR2 YFSETQ. Overall study findings and caveats: What a later analysis reportedly showed was that an Asian-associated ancestry cluster had fewer N-insertions than the roughly 670-donor mean. Owing to their indistinguishability, certain V segments, notably TRBV6-2 and TRBV6-3, were excluded. A later analysis associated 15,000 to 20,000 TCR beta sequences with HLA alleles at a 0.05 false discovery rate.

This chain joins TRBV5-1 and TRBJ1-4; a weak D match, TRBD1 (6 bases). This sequence was found in a woman in her forties or fifties in good health and CMV-seropositive. Sequencing used PBMCs. DNA of the CDR3: TGCGCCAGCAGCTTGGTAGGGGGTACTAATGAAAAACTGTTTTTT. This translates into CASSLVGGTNEKLFF.